A selection of T cell receptor beta chains follows, all from one sample in a study of blood T cell repertoires in COVID-19. The assay was immunoSEQ multiplex PCR, and TCRdb's table has in-frame clones only and misses some. The sample has about 130,000 clones; roughly three quarters are singletons. Sample: peripheral blood. All receptors derive from an older man with acute or convalescent COVID-19. CDR3s include the opening cysteine and the closing phenylalanine or tryptophan. Fields, in order: V gene, D gene, J gene, clone size, CDR3 DNA, CDR3 protein. The D gene is left open where the match is weak. Clone size is stated in some rows and not others, as once, few, many or a class when expanded.

V: TRBV27; D: .; J: TRBJ1-4; size: few; DNA: TGTGCCAGCAAGTTGGCGCCGGGACTATGGGGAAAACTGTTTTTT; CDR3: CASKLAPGLWGKLFF
V: TRBV5-1; D: .; J: TRBJ2-7; size: .; DNA: TGCGCCAGCAAGGGAGATGGGGAGCAGTACTTC; CDR3: CASKGDGEQYF
V: TRBV11-2; D: .; J: TRBJ1-1; size: .; DNA: TGTGCCAGCAGCTTTCGTCAGGGCACTGAAGCTTTCTTT; CDR3: CASSFRQGTEAFF
V: TRBV19; D: .; J: TRBJ2-1; size: .; DNA: TGTGCCAGTAGTGATGGCAGGGTAGGTGTTGAGCAGTTCTTC; CDR3: CASSDGRVGVEQFF
V: TRBV19; D: TRBD1; J: TRBJ1-2; size: .; DNA: TGTGCCAGTAGTATCGACAGGGGGACAAGCTATGGCTACACCTTC; CDR3: CASSIDRGTSYGYTF
V: TRBV10-3; D: TRBD1; J: TRBJ1-1; size: .; DNA: TGTGCCCCGCGGGGACAGGCCCTCCTTGAAGCTTTCTTT; CDR3: CAPRGQALLEAFF
V: TRBV3-1/TRBV3-2; D: TRBD1; J: TRBJ1-6; size: few; DNA: TGTGCCAGCAGCCAATTACAGGGGGGAAGTTCACCCCTCCACTTT; CDR3: CASSQLQGGSSPLHF
V: TRBV3-1/TRBV3-2; D: TRBD1; J: TRBJ1-2; size: .; DNA: TGTGCCAGCAGCCAAGCGTCCGGGACAGGGGACGGCTACACCTTC; CDR3: CASSQASGTGDGYTF
V: TRBV5-1; D: .; J: TRBJ2-5; size: .; DNA: TGCGCCAGCACGACTACGGGCGAGACCCAGTACTTC; CDR3: CASTTTGETQYF
V: TRBV5-4; D: .; J: TRBJ1-2; size: many; DNA: TGTGCCAGCAGCTTGGCCAGGACAGTAAATAGGGATGGCTACACCTTC; CDR3: CASSLARTVNRDGYTF
V: TRBV19; D: .; J: TRBJ1-4; size: .; DNA: TGTGCCAGTAGTGCCCGGAGTAACCGGAATGAAAAACTGTTTTTT; CDR3: CASSARSNRNEKLFF
V: TRBV7-9; D: .; J: TRBJ2-2; size: .; DNA: TGTGCCAGCAGCTTAGGGGGCGTGGGCAAGAACACCGGGGAGCTGTTTTTT; CDR3: CASSLGGVGKNTGELFF
V: TRBV5-1; D: .; J: TRBJ2-3; size: .; DNA: TGCGCCAGCAGCTTGGTGTCGGTCGCAGATACGCAGTATTTT; CDR3: CASSLVSVADTQYF
V: TRBV19; D: .; J: TRBJ2-4; size: .; DNA: TGTGCCAGTAGCCAACGCCGGGAGAATAACATTCAGTACTTC; CDR3: CASSQRRENNIQYF
V: TRBV2; D: .; J: TRBJ1-5; size: .; DNA: TGTGCCAGCAGTTGGAGTGATAATCAGCCCCAGCATTTT; CDR3: CASSWSDNQPQHF
V: TRBV19; D: .; J: TRBJ2-7; size: .; DNA: TGTGCCAGTAGTATGGTTGGCCAGGGAGGTAACGAGCAGTACTTC; CDR3: CASSMVGQGGNEQYF
V: TRBV6-5; D: TRBD2; J: TRBJ2-2; size: .; DNA: TGTGCCAGCAGCCCAGCTGCGGGGGGCCTACGGGAGCTGTTTTTT; CDR3: CASSPAAGGLRELFF
V: TRBV7-2; D: .; J: TRBJ1-6; size: .; DNA: TGTGCCAGCAGCTCACAGTATAATTCACCCCTCCACTTT; CDR3: CASSSQYNSPLHF
V: TRBV18; D: TRBD1; J: TRBJ2-5; size: .; DNA: TGTGCCAGCTCTCCCGGACAGGGGAGTAGAGAGACCCAGTACTTC; CDR3: CASSPGQGSRETQYF
V: TRBV12-3/TRBV12-4; D: .; J: TRBJ1-4; size: .; DNA: TGTGCCAGCAGTTATCAGGGATGGGAAAAACTGTTTTTT; CDR3: CASSYQGWEKLFF
V: TRBV10-3; D: TRBD1; J: TRBJ1-2; size: .; DNA: TGTGCCATCAGTGGCAGGACAGGGTTTCTCAATGGTGGCTACACCTTC; CDR3: CAISGRTGFLNGGYTF
V: TRBV4-2; D: .; J: TRBJ2-3; size: .; DNA: TGTGCCAGCAGCCAAGAGCTCGCACTAGTTACAGATACGCAGTATTTT; CDR3: CASSQELALVTDTQYF
V: TRBV5-6; D: .; J: TRBJ1-1; size: .; DNA: TGTGCCAGCAGCTTGAGGGTCCAGGAGGGGAGGGCTAACACTGAAGCTTTCTTT; CDR3: CASSLRVQEGRANTEAFF
V: TRBV5-1; D: .; J: TRBJ2-7; size: .; DNA: TGCGCCAGCAGCTTGGCCTCCACAGGTCCCGCCTACGAGCAGTACTTC; CDR3: CASSLASTGPAYEQYF
V: TRBV14; D: TRBD1; J: TRBJ2-5; size: once; DNA: TGTGCCAGCAGCCAAGAATCCAGGGGGTCTTGGTCAGAGACCCAGTACTTC; CDR3: CASSQESRGSWSETQYF
V: TRBV2; D: .; J: TRBJ1-6; size: .; DNA: TGTGCCAGCAGTGACCTGCCCGGGTCACCCCTCCACTTT; CDR3: CASSDLPGSPLHF
V: TRBV7-9; D: .; J: TRBJ2-7; size: .; DNA: TGTGCCAGCAGCTTAGCTGAGGCGGCGAGGCAGTACTTC; CDR3: CASSLAEAARQYF
V: TRBV5-6; D: .; J: TRBJ2-2; size: .; DNA: TGTGCCAGCAGCTTGAGAACAGGGTACACCGGGGAGCTGTTTTTT; CDR3: CASSLRTGYTGELFF
V: TRBV30; D: TRBD1; J: TRBJ1-3; size: .; DNA: TGTGCCTGGAGTATCTCAGGGGGTGGAAACACCATATATTTT; CDR3: CAWSISGGGNTIYF
V: TRBV5-1; D: .; J: TRBJ1-1; size: .; DNA: TGCGCCAGCAGCTCCGAGGAGTACACTGAAGCTTTCTTT; CDR3: CASSSEEYTEAFF
V: TRBV2; D: TRBD1; J: TRBJ2-6; size: .; DNA: TGTGCCAGCAGTGAAGCGGGGACAGGGAATGTTTTTGGGGCCAACGTCCTGACTTTC; CDR3: CASSEAGTGNVFGANVLTF
V: TRBV4-3; D: TRBD1; J: TRBJ1-2; size: .; DNA: TGCGCCAGCAGCCAAGAGGACAGGGCTAACTATGGCTACACCTTC; CDR3: CASSQEDRANYGYTF
V: TRBV4-2; D: TRBD2; J: TRBJ2-3; size: .; DNA: TGTGCCAGCAGCCAAGAAGGGACTAGCAGGGATACGCAGTATTTT; CDR3: CASSQEGTSRDTQYF
V: TRBV4-2; D: TRBD1; J: TRBJ2-6; size: once; DNA: TGTGCCAGCAGCCAGGAAGACTGGACAGGGGTTGGAAACGTCCTGACTTTC; CDR3: CASSQEDWTGVGNVLTF
V: TRBV5-5; D: .; J: TRBJ2-5; size: .; DNA: TGTGCCAGCAGCTTGGGAGTGCGGGTCCAAGAGACCCAGTACTTC; CDR3: CASSLGVRVQETQYF
V: TRBV29-1; D: TRBD1; J: TRBJ1-2; size: once; DNA: TGCAGCTCAATGGGTCCGGACAGGGGGCCTTCTAACTATGGCTACACCTTC; CDR3: CSSMGPDRGPSNYGYTF
V: TRBV30; D: .; J: TRBJ2-5; size: .; DNA: TGTGCCTGGAGGTCCGGGATGAGGGCGCGTCGGGAGACCCAGTACTTC; CDR3: CAWRSGMRARRETQYF
V: TRBV18; D: .; J: TRBJ2-3; size: .; DNA: TGTGCCAGCTCCCCTAACACAGATACGCAGTATTTT; CDR3: CASSPNTDTQYF
V: TRBV5-1; D: .; J: TRBJ2-5; size: .; DNA: TGCGCCAGCAGGGTTGTCTTCAGGGGCCAAGAGACCCAGTACTTC; CDR3: CASRVVFRGQETQYF
V: TRBV7-2; D: .; J: TRBJ2-2; size: .; DNA: TGTGCCAGCAGCTTAAAAATAGGGGGTGTACCCGGGGAGCTGTTTTTT; CDR3: CASSLKIGGVPGELFF
V: TRBV9; D: .; J: TRBJ2-3; size: once; DNA: TGTGCCAGCAGCGTAGCAGGCGGGGCTCCTACGCAGTATTTT; CDR3: CASSVAGGAPTQYF
V: TRBV6-1; D: .; J: TRBJ1-4; size: once; DNA: TGTGCCAGCAGTGAAGCGGGAGGGGCTAATGAAAAACTGTTTTTT; CDR3: CASSEAGGANEKLFF
V: TRBV6-5; D: .; J: TRBJ1-1; size: .; DNA: TGTGCCTCTTACCGGGGGGGGAACACTGAAGCTTTCTTT; CDR3: CASYRGGNTEAFF
V: TRBV4-1; D: TRBD1; J: TRBJ1-5; size: .; DNA: TGCGCCAGCAGCCAAGGGATACAGGGGGCGCGTAGCAATCAGCCCCAGCATTTT; CDR3: CASSQGIQGARSNQPQHF
V: TRBV19; D: TRBD1; J: TRBJ2-7; size: .; DNA: TGTGCCAGTAGTTCGGTCCGGAGTCGGACAGGGATCAACGAGCAGTACTTC; CDR3: CASSSVRSRTGINEQYF